This T cell receptor (beta chain) was documented in a study of ipilimumab plus nivolumab after autologous stem cell transplantation. Study-level information: A median of roughly eight nivolumab and about 5 ipilimumab doses were given. Both relapsed and primary refractory DLBCL were included.

The table came from immunoSEQ multiplex PCR; TCRdb's copy has only in-frame clones and leaves some out. The sample includes about 22,000 clones, 70% to 85% of them seen just once. Trimming cost V 3 bases and J 4 bases, with 10 bases left between them. The V gene's germline CDR1 is MNHEY and CDR2 SMNVEV (reference sequence). The CDR3 has 14 amino acids. This clone has just a few counts. Patients got ipilimumab 1 mg/kg beginning 14 to 28 days post-transplant. The rearrangement joins TRBV27 to TRBJ2-1; perhaps TRBD1 as D (6 bases). Sequenced here: PBMCs, sampled in a trial of ipilimumab plus nivolumab as post-transplant consolidation. The sequence was obtained from a male donor with diffuse large B-cell lymphoma. The CDR3 DNA reads as TGTGCCAGCAGTTTCTCAGGACAGTACAATGAGCAGTTCTTC. Translation gives CASSFSGQYNEQFF.